A selection of T cell receptor beta chains follows, all from one sample in a study of T cell clusters in autoimmune cytopenias. TCRdb reworked the multiplex PCR reads into one entry per CDR3 protein, no DNA. The sample table includes about 6,900 distinct CDR3 sequences. These data were also filed under a second study, of T cell repertoires in aging, cancer and after chemotherapy.

The material sequenced was peripheral blood. The receptors were sampled from a human donor in good health. The CDR3 runs from the conserved cysteine through the conserved F or W. The size entry is marked missing in some rows and otherwise reads once, few, many or a size class.

-	TRBJ1-2	TRBV7-2	CAMDRGGRGYTF
-	TRBJ2-1	TRBV4-1	CASSQDRLAVFF
-	TRBJ2-2	TRBV5-5	CASSFRETGELFF
-	TRBJ1-6	TRBV19	CASSRGQGEGSPLHF
medium-sized	TRBJ2-3	TRBV5-4	CASSTGRGSTDTQYF
-	TRBJ2-1	TRBV12-3/TRBV12-4	CASSSGTGSYNEQFF
-	TRBJ1-4	TRBV12-3/TRBV12-4	CASSQRATNEKLFF
-	TRBJ1-4	TRBV6-5	CASSYGTPRQGTNEKLFF
-	TRBJ1-4	TRBV19	CASSVGSATNEKLFF
medium-sized	TRBJ2-5	TRBV12-3/TRBV12-4	CASRRDRGRETQYF
medium-sized	TRBJ1-5	TRBV6-1	CASSDGNDGNQPQHF
-	TRBJ2-7	TRBV10-3	CAISDPATWGQYF
-	TRBJ2-5	TRBV5-1	CASSLQGMTVETQYF
medium-sized	TRBJ2-3	TRBV19	CASSPRGTDTQYF
medium-sized	TRBJ1-1	TRBV19	CASRNPGGANTEAFF
medium-sized	TRBJ2-5	TRBV29-1	CSVARDRVKTQYF
medium-sized	TRBJ2-5	TRBV15	CATSRDSYTQYF
medium-sized	TRBJ1-4	TRBV19	CASSRGPNEKLFF
-	TRBJ1-2	TRBV19	CASSISAQGAGYGYTF
-	TRBJ1-6	TRBV5-6	CASSLGRGLGSPLHF
-	TRBJ1-5	TRBV6-4	CASSNPTGPGANQPQHF
-	TRBJ2-5	TRBV29-1	CSVEENSGGQETQYF
-	TRBJ1-1	TRBV7-9	CASSKENTEAFF
medium-sized	TRBJ2-4	TRBV29-1	CSVATGYGHIQYF
-	TRBJ2-1	TRBV6-6	CASSYPEGGRGDEQFF
-	TRBJ2-7	TRBV10-3	CAISVRDRSYEQYF
-	TRBJ1-1	TRBV5-6	CASSFGDRGTEAFF
medium-sized	TRBJ2-2	TRBV6-1	CASSDGRATGELFF
medium-sized	TRBJ1-3	TRBV19	CASSISGAGNTIYF
-	TRBJ2-7	TRBV15	CATSIGTGRSYEQYF
-	TRBJ1-6	TRBV6-4	CASSRRQGDSPLHF
medium-sized	TRBJ1-2	TRBV29-1	CSARPPGTGDGYTF
medium-sized	TRBJ1-3	TRBV5-4	CASSLGFGGTGNTIYF
-	TRBJ2-7	TRBV20-1	CSARVNGQAYEQYF
-	TRBJ1-5	TRBV30	CAWSPPGFGNQPQHF
-	TRBJ1-1	TRBV18	CASSPGRLNTEAFF
medium-sized	TRBJ1-6	TRBV19	CASSIGDRGSYNSPLHF
-	TRBJ1-2	TRBV11-2	CASSFMRQGNYGYTF
medium-sized	TRBJ2-3	TRBV6-5	CASRRASSSSDTQYF
-	TRBJ1-2	TRBV11-1	CASSEQGGYGYTF
medium-sized	TRBJ2-3	TRBV30	CAWSLGRSTDTQYF
medium-sized	TRBJ2-2	TRBV19	CASCGTANTGELFF
medium-sized	TRBJ1-5	TRBV19	CASSPQGQGPPHQPQHF
-	TRBJ1-1	TRBV12-3/TRBV12-4	CASSFLRGTNTEAFF
-	TRBJ1-1	TRBV7-9	CASSLDMNTEAFF
-	TRBJ1-2	TRBV27	CASSLGGNGYTF
medium-sized	TRBJ2-3	TRBV6-1	CASSETIAGTDTQYF
medium-sized	TRBJ2-7	TRBV7-6	CASSHREDSYEQYF